Listed here is a single T cell receptor (beta chain). CDR3 length: 15 residues. The V gene end was trimmed by 4 bases and the J gene end by 0 bases; junction bases not matched to a gene: 2. Germline V gene sequence: CDR1 SGHRS, CDR2 YFSETQ. Measured with immunoSEQ multiplex PCR; TCRdb has only the in-frame clones, and not every one. The sample carries more than 90,000 clones, approximately 80% recorded once. These data are taken from a study of blood T cell repertoires in COVID-19. This chain uses TRBV5-1 with TRBJ2-7; 12 bases map to TRBD2. This clonotype originated in a human donor in a cohort sampled during active COVID-19. Material for sequencing was peripheral blood. CDR3 sequence reads: CASSATSGSSYEQYF. The CDR3 region has the DNA TGCGCCAGCAGCGCGACTAGCGGGAGCTCCTACGAGCAGTACTTC.